A single sample is the source of the 30 T cell receptor beta chains below, sequenced in a study of T cell responses to AZD1222 COVID-19 vaccine. Clones were read by immunoSEQ multiplex PCR, and TCRdb kept only the in-frame ones, dropping some. The sample records about 88,000 clones, roughly nine tenths being singletons. This sample comprised peripheral blood, obtained on day 0 of AZD1222 vaccination. Receptors were obtained from an adult in good health.

The rearrangement uses TRBV9 and TRBJ1-1; 7 bases agree with TRBD1. This CDR3 contains 15 residues. V gave up 3 bases and J gave up 0 bases; unmatched junction bases: 5. Germline V CDR1 and CDR2: SGDLS, YYNGEE. Here the CDR3 reads CASSASGGLNTEAFF. The CDR3 bases are TGTGCCAGCAGCGCATCAGGGGGTTTGAACACTGAAGCTTTCTTT. The entire variable domain, with the rest obtained from reference TRBV9 and TRBJ1-1, is as follows: DSGVTQTPKHLITATGQRVTLRCSPRSGDLSVYWYQQSLDQGLQFLIQYYNGEERAKGNILERFSAQQFPDLHSELNLSSLELGDSALYFCASSASGGLNTEAFFGQGTRLTVV.

This clone came up once. The chain recombines TRBV12-5 with TRBJ2-1; TRBD2 matches 8 bases. This CDR3 spans 15 amino acids. Germline V gene lookup returns CDR1 LGHNT and CDR2 FRNRAP. With 6 bases clipped from V and 5 bases from J, the junction kept 9 bases outside the gene matches. CDR3 sequence: CASGERRGADNEQFF. Here the CDR3 DNA reads TGTGCTAGTGGCGAGAGGCGGGGGGCTGACAATGAGCAGTTCTTC.

This clone was picked up one time. The chain employs TRBV25-1 and TRBJ2-5, with TRBD1 identical over 7 bases. The V gene end was trimmed by 8 bases and the J gene end by 4 bases; junction bases not matched to a gene: 13. The germline V gene encodes CDR1 MGHDK and CDR2 SYGVNS. The CDR3 covers 15 residues. As DNA, the CDR3 is TGTGCCAGCTCCGCAGGGGGAACAGGGGTAGAGACCCAGTACTTC. Its protein product is CASSAGGTGVETQYF.

This chain connects TRBV10-1 to TRBJ2-2, with 9 bases matching TRBD1. The CDR3 sequence is 19 residues long. Germline V gives CDR1 WNHNN, CDR2 SYGVQD (reference sequence). V dropped 1 base and J dropped 6; count of bases not matched to a gene: 15. CDR3 in amino acids: CASSEYVGQGTGAAGELFF. CDR3 DNA: TGCGCCAGCAGTGAGTACGTCGGACAGGGGACGGGGGCTGCCGGGGAGCTGTTTTTT.

The rearrangement joins TRBV6-5 to TRBJ1-2; D gene unclear. The CDR3 consists of 16 residues. V was clipped by 0 bases and J by 7 bases, with 18 bases between them. Germline V gives CDR1 MNHEY, CDR2 SVGAGI. The CDR3 nucleotides read TGTGCCAGCAGTTACTCAGGTGTGCCCAGGCATCGTGGCTACACCTTC. Its protein product is CASSYSGVPRHRGYTF.

The chain uses TRBV27 and TRBJ2-7, with D possibly being TRBD2 (6 bases). The CDR3 is 14 residues long. Trimming cost V 8 bases and J 1 base, with 15 bases left between them. Germline V gene lookup returns CDR1 MNHEY and CDR2 SMNVEV (reference sequence). The CDR3 coding sequence is TGTGCCAGCGGTGAGTCGGGAGAATCCTACGAGCAGTACTTC. The encoded protein is CASGESGESYEQYF.

The chain couples TRBV11-2 to TRBJ2-5, with D uncertain. The V and J ends lost 4 bases and 4 bases respectively, with 7 bases between them. Germline V lookup: CDR1 SGHAT, CDR2 FQNNGV. The CDR3 totals 12 residues. The CDR3 is CASSSLIETQYF. CDR3 nucleotides: TGTGCCAGCAGCTCCCTAATAGAGACCCAGTACTTC.

The CDR3 DNA reads TGCGCCAGCAGTCCGGAGCCGCTTAATTCACCCCTCCACTTT. Its protein product is CASSPEPLNSPLHF. The chain is built from TRBV10-1 and TRBJ1-6; D not certain. Trimming removed 5 bases at V and 6 bases at J, with 11 bases between. Germline values: CDR1 WNHNN, CDR2 SYGVQD (reference sequence). This CDR3 spans 14 amino acids.

The gene calls are TRBV6-1 and TRBJ2-7; D is possibly TRBD1 or TRBD2 (5 bases each). Trimming cost V 1 base and J 3 bases, with 13 bases left between them. In germline, CDR1 is MNHNS, CDR2 SASEGT. The CDR3 sequence is 15 residues long. The CDR3 DNA follows: TGTGCCAGCAGTGAAGGAGGGACCATCTTCTACGAGCAGTACTTC. Encoded protein: CASSEGGTIFYEQYF.

The chain uses TRBV10-3 and TRBJ2-1, with a possible D match to TRBD2 (6 bases). The CDR3 contains 15 residues. V shed 3 bases and J shed 8 bases, with 17 bases lying between them. Looked up from germline, CDR1 is ENHRY and CDR2 is SYGVKD. The CDR3 region is CAISDGYGGTYEQFF. The CDR3 DNA sequence: TGTGCCATCAGTGATGGATATGGGGGGACGTATGAGCAGTTCTTC.

The chain is built from TRBV19 and TRBJ1-5; D is possibly TRBD1 (6 bases). The germline V and J ends were trimmed by 3 bases and 2 bases, with 11 bases remaining between them. This CDR3 is 15 amino acids long. The V gene's germline CDR1 is LNHDA and CDR2 SQIVND (reference sequence). Here the CDR3 DNA reads TGTGCCAGTAGTATGGCGTCAGGGGGCAATCAGCCCCAGCATTTT. It codes for CASSMASGGNQPQHF.

V gene TRBV11-1 combines with J gene TRBJ2-2; D might be TRBD2 (6 bases). The CDR3 is 16 residues long. V was trimmed by 3 bases and J by 1 base, leaving 12 bases between them. Germline lookup yields CDR1 SGHAT and CDR2 FQDESV (reference sequence). Here the CDR3 reads CASSFEGGLNTGELFF. For the CDR3, the DNA is TGTGCCAGCAGCTTTGAGGGAGGTCTGAACACCGGGGAGCTGTTTTTT.

The chain uses TRBV2 and TRBJ1-4; D unresolved. The germline V gene encodes CDR1 SNHLY and CDR2 FYNNEI. CDR3 length: 17 residues. Trimming shortened V by 3 bases and J by 0 bases, and 14 bases separated the two germline ends. Written as DNA, the CDR3 is TGTGCCAGCAGTGATATTGCAGGTTTTGCAACTAATGAAAAACTGTTTTTT. It translates to CASSDIAGFATNEKLFF.

The chain carries TRBV5-1 and TRBJ2-2; 7 bases are a match to TRBD1. The CDR3 sequence is 15 residues long. The trim removed 2 bases at V and 4 bases at J, leaving 5 bases unmatched. The germline V gene encodes CDR1 SGHRS and CDR2 YFSETQ. CDR3 protein: CASSLKGQSTGELFF. In nucleotides, the CDR3 is TGCGCCAGCAGCTTAAAGGGACAGAGCACCGGGGAGCTGTTTTTT.

This sequence joins TRBV4-2 and TRBJ2-1; D unclear. The V and J ends lost 1 base and 10 bases respectively, with 14 bases between them. The CDR3 is 14 residues long. From germline, CDR1 is LGHNA and CDR2 YNFKEQ. DNA for the CDR3: TGTGCCAGCAGCCAAGGACCCTTCGTTGAAGAGCAGTTCTTC. Amino acids: CASSQGPFVEEQFF.

V gene TRBV4-1 combines with J gene TRBJ1-5, with a weak D call TRBD1 (5 bases). The CDR3 spans 16 residues. With 0 bases removed from V and 4 bases from J, the gap between germline ends came to 13 bases. Looked up from germline, CDR1 is MGHRA and CDR2 is YSYEKL. DNA of the CDR3: TGCGCCAGCAGCCAAGATAGAAGTTGGGGGAATCAGCCCCAGCATTTT. Protein product: CASSQDRSWGNQPQHF.

This clone appeared a few times. The chain employs TRBV15 and TRBJ1-1; D remains ambiguous. Per germline, CDR1 LNHNV and CDR2 YYDKDF (reference sequence). With 0 bases removed from V and 0 bases from J, the gap between germline ends came to 11 bases. The CDR3 consists of 16 residues. For the CDR3, the DNA is TGTGCCACCAGCAGAGATTTGAGGGCAGTGAACACTGAAGCTTTCTTT. This codes for CATSRDLRAVNTEAFF.

The gene calls are TRBV7-2 and TRBJ1-2; D is undetermined. The CDR3 loop spans 12 amino acids. The germline V gene has CDR1 SGHTA and CDR2 FQGNSA. Trimming pared 1 base from V and 6 bases from J, leaving 6 bases between. CDR3 DNA sequence: TGTGCCAGCAGCTTAGATCCCGATGGCTACACCTTC. Translated, it gives CASSLDPDGYTF.

The gene calls are TRBV5-5 and TRBJ1-2, with D maybe TRBD1 (5 bases). The V gene lost 2 bases and the J gene lost 8 bases, with 16 bases spanning the gap. CDR3 size: 14 residues. From germline, CDR1 is SGHKS and CDR2 YYEKEE (reference sequence). The CDR3 sequence: CASSFSGDVGGYTF. In nucleotides, the CDR3 is TGTGCCAGCAGCTTCTCTGGGGACGTGGGAGGCTACACCTTC.

The gene calls are TRBV19 and TRBJ1-2; possibly TRBD1 for D (5 bases). The CDR3 length is 12 residues. The germline CDR1 and CDR2 sequences are LNHDA and SQIVND (reference sequence). Trimming left V 3 bases short and J 8 bases short, with 10 bases between. CDR3 region: CASSIRDRGYTF. CDR3 nucleotide sequence: TGTGCCAGTAGTATCAGGGATCGGGGCTACACCTTC.

The rearrangement links TRBV6-5 to TRBJ1-2, with unresolved D. CDR3 length equals 13 residues. From germline, CDR1 is MNHEY and CDR2 SVGAGI. The V end was cut by 4 bases, the J end by 8 bases, with 14 bases between. The CDR3 protein is CASSLTAAGGYTF. The DNA of the CDR3 is TGTGCCAGCAGTTTAACCGCCGCGGGGGGCTACACCTTC.

The chain recombines TRBV2 with TRBJ2-3, with 10 bases matching TRBD1. V lost 8 bases, J lost 0 bases, and 2 bases stayed unmatched. Germline V gene data show CDR1 as SNHLY and CDR2 as FYNNEI. The CDR3 has 14 amino acids. CDR3 protein: CASGTGVSTDTQYF. The CDR3 nucleotides are TGTGCCAGCGGGACAGGGGTTAGCACAGATACGCAGTATTTT. The entire variable domain, with the rest obtained from reference TRBV2 and TRBJ2-3, is as follows: EPEVTQTPSHQVTQMGQEVILRCVPISNHLYFYWYRQILGQKVEFLVSFYNNEISEKSEIFDDQFSVERPDGSNFTLKIRSTKLEDSAMYFCASGTGVSTDTQYFGPGTRLTVL.

The chain combines TRBV4-3 with TRBJ1-2; TRBD1 aligns across 12 bases. The CDR3 has 17 amino acids. From germline, CDR1 is LGHNA and CDR2 YSLEER. Trimming at V came to 1 base and at J to 5 bases, leaving 8 bases not matched to a gene. The CDR3 region is CASSQGRDRGRLYGYTF. The CDR3 coding sequence is TGCGCCAGCAGCCAAGGGAGGGACAGGGGGCGCTTGTATGGCTACACCTTC.

This sequence joins TRBV3-1 (or the pseudogene TRBV3-2) and TRBJ2-7; TRBD1 matches 7 bases. This CDR3 has 15 residues. With 0 bases clipped from V and 5 bases from J, the junction kept 7 bases outside the gene matches. CDR1 and CDR2 from the germline V gene are LGHDT and YNNKEL (reference sequence). The CDR3 reads CASSQDRDSRNEQYF. CDR3 in DNA: TGTGCCAGCAGCCAAGATAGGGACAGTCGGAACGAGCAGTACTTC.

V gene TRBV10-3 combines with J gene TRBJ1-5; no reliable D call. CDR1 ENHRY and CDR2 SYGVKD come from the germline V gene. This CDR3 contains 12 residues. The V and J ends lost 3 bases and 4 bases respectively, with 4 bases between them. CDR3: CAISDTNQPQHF. CDR3 coding DNA: TGTGCCATCAGTGACACAAATCAGCCCCAGCATTTT.

This rearrangement joins TRBV29-1 to TRBJ2-1; TRBD1 is a possible D gene (6 bases). Trimming pared 0 bases from V and 9 bases from J, leaving 15 bases between. Germline CDR1 is SQVTM and CDR2 is ANQGSEA. This CDR3 comprises 14 residues. The CDR3 here is CSVEDSSGDSEQFF. The CDR3 DNA reads TGCAGCGTTGAAGATTCGTCAGGGGATAGTGAGCAGTTCTTC.

Here the CDR3 reads CASSPTPRGDGYTF. The CDR3 region has the DNA TGTGCCAGCAGCCCTACCCCCAGGGGCGATGGCTACACCTTC. This chain uses TRBV7-3 with TRBJ1-2; the D gene is possibly TRBD1 (6 bases). The CDR3 runs to 14 residues. Between the trimmed V and J ends, which lost 5 bases and 6 bases, there was a span of 16 bases. Looked up from germline, CDR1 is SGHTA and CDR2 is FQGTGA.

The chain employs TRBV30 and TRBJ1-5; 7 bases map to TRBD1. From germline, CDR1 is GTSNPN and CDR2 SVGIG (reference sequence). The CDR3 length is 16 residues. V lost 3 bases to trimming and J lost 4 bases; unmatched junction nucleotides: 12. CDR3 loop: CAWRETGRGTNQPQHF. CDR3 nucleotides: TGTGCCTGGAGAGAAACTGGCAGGGGGACAAATCAGCCCCAGCATTTT. The complete variable domain, with remaining parts taken from reference TRBV30 and TRBJ1-5, reads SQTIHQWPATLVQPVGSPLSLECTVEGTSNPNLYWYRQAAGRGLQLLFYSVGIGQISSEVPQNLSASRPQDRQFILSSKKLLLSDSGFYLCAWRETGRGTNQPQHFGDGTRLSIL.

The chain couples TRBV7-9 to TRBJ1-2; 10 bases align to TRBD1. CDR3 length equals 16 residues. Germline CDR1 SEHNR, CDR2 FQNEAQ (reference sequence). V lost 5 bases, J lost 1 base, and 7 bases stayed unmatched. CDR3 DNA: TGTGCCAGCAGCCACTCGGGGACAGGGGATAACTATGGCTACACCTTC. Its protein is CASSHSGTGDNYGYTF.

CDR3 in amino acids: CASSITTGRGYTF. In DNA, the CDR3 is TGTGCCAGTAGTATAACTACAGGGAGAGGCTACACCTTC. The gene calls are TRBV19 and TRBJ1-2; a possible D gene is TRBD1 (6 bases). Germline-derived CDR1 and CDR2 are LNHDA and SQIVND (reference sequence). Trimming left V 2 bases short and J 8 bases short, with 12 bases between. The CDR3 sequence is 13 residues long. The full variable domain, rest sourced from reference TRBV19 and TRBJ1-2, is DGGITQSPKYLFRKEGQNVTLSCEQNLNHDAMYWYRQDPGQGLRLIYYSQIVNDFQKGDIAEGYSVSREKKESFPLTVTSAQKNPTAFYLCASSITTGRGYTFGSGTRLTVV.